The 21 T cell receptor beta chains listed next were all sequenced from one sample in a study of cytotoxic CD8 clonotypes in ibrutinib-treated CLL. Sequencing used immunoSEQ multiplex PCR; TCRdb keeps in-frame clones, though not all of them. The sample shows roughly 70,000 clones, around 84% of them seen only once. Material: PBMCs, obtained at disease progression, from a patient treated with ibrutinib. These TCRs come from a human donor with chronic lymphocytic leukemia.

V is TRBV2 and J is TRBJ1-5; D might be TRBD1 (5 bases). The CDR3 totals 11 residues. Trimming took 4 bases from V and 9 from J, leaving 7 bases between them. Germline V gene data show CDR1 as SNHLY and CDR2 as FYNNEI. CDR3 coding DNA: TGTGCCAGCAGTGGGAGGGGGCCCCAGCATTTT. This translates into CASSGRGPQHF.

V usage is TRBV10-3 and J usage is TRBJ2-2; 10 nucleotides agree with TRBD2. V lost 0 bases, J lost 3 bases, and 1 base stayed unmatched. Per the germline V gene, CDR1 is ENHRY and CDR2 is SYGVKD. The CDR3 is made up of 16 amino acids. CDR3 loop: CAISESSGGHTGELFF. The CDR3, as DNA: TGTGCCATCAGTGAGTCTAGCGGGGGGCACACCGGGGAGCTGTTTTTT.

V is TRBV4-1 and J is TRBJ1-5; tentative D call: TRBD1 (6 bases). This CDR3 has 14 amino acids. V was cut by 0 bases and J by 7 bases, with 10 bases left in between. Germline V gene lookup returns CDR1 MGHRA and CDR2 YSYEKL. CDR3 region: CASSQDRRGQPQHF. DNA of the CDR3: TGCGCCAGCAGCCAAGATCGTAGGGGGCAGCCCCAGCATTTT.

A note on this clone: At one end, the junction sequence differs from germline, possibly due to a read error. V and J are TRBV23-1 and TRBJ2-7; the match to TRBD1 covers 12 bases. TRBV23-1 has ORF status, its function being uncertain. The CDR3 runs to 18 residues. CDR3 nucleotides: TGCGCCAGCAGTCAATCCGGGACAGGGGGCTACCCCATTCCTACCAGTCGGTTC. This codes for CASSQSGTGGYPIPTSRF.

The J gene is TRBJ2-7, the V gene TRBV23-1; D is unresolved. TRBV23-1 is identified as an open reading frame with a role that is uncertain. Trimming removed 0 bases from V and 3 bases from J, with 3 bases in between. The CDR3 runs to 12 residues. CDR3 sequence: CASSQSGYEQYF. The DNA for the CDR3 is TGCGCCAGCAGTCAATCCGGCTACGAGCAGTACTTC.

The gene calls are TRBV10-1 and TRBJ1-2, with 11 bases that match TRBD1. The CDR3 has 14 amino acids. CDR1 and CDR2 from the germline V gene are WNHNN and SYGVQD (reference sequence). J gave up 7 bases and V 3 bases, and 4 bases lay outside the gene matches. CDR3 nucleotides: TGCGCCAGCAGTGACGGACAGGGGGCCAGTGGCTACACCTTC. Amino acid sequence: CASSDGQGASGYTF.

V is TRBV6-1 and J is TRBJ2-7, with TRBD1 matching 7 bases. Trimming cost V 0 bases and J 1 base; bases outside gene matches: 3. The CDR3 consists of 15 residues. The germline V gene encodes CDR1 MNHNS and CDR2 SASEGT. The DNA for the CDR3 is TGTGCCAGCAGTGAAGCCTGGGGACAGTCCTACGAGCAGTACTTC. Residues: CASSEAWGQSYEQYF.

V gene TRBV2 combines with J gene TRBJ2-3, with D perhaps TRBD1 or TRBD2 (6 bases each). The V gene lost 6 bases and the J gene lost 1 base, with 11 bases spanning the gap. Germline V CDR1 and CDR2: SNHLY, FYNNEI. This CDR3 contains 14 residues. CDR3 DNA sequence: TGTGCCAGCAGGGGGGGCCTAGGCACAGATACGCAGTATTTT. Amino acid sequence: CASRGGLGTDTQYF.

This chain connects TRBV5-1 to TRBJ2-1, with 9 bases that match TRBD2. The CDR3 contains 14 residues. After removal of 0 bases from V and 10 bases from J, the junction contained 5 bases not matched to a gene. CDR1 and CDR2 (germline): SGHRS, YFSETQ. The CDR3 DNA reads TGCGCCAGCAGCTTGGGTTGGACTAGCGACGAGCAGTTCTTC. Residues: CASSLGWTSDEQFF.

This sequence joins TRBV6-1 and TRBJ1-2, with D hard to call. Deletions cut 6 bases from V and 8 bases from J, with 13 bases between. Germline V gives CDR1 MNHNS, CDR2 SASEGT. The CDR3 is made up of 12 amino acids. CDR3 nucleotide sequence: TGTGCCAGCAGCATAATGGGGTTGGGCTACACCTTC. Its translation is CASSIMGLGYTF.

The CDR3 here is CASSRDRGWSNQPQHF. As DNA, the CDR3 is TGTGCCAGCAGCCGTGACAGGGGTTGGAGCAATCAGCCCCAGCATTTT. V is TRBV4-2 and J is TRBJ1-5; 8 positions agree with TRBD1. The CDR3 sequence is 16 residues long. Germline-derived CDR1 and CDR2 are LGHNA and YNFKEQ. Unmatched junction bases numbered 6, after V lost 4 bases and J lost 1 base.

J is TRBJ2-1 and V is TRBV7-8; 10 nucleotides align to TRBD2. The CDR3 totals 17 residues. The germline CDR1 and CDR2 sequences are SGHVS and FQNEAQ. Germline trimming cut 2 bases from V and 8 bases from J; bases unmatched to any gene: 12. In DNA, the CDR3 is TGTGCCAGCAGCTTAAGGCTAGCGGGAGAAAGCTTCCATGAGCAGTTCTTC. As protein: CASSLRLAGESFHEQFF.

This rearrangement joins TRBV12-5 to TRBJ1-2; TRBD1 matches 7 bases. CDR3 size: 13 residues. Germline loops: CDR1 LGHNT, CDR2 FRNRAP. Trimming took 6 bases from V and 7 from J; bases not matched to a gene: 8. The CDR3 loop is CASGLTGDSGYTF. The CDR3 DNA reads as TGTGCTAGTGGCCTTACAGGGGATAGTGGCTACACCTTC.

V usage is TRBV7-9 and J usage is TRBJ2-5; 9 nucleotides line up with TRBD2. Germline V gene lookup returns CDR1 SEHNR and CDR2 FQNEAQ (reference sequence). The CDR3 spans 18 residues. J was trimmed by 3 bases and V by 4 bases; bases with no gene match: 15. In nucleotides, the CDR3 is TGTGCCAGCAGCTACACGGGACTAGCTATCCCTCGGGAAGAGACCCAGTACTTC. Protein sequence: CASSYTGLAIPREETQYF.

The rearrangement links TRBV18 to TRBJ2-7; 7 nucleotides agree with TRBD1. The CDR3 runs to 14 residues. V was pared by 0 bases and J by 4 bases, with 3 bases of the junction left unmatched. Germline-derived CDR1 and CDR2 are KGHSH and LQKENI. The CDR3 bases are TGTGCCAGCTCACCACCGACCAGGGGGTACGAGCAGTACTTC. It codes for CASSPPTRGYEQYF. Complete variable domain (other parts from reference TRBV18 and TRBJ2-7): NAGVMQNPRHLVRRRGQEARLRCSPMKGHSHVYWYRQLPEEGLKFMVYLQKENIIDESGMPKERFSAEFPKEGPSILRIQQVVRGDSAAYFCASSPPTRGYEQYFGPGTRLTVT.

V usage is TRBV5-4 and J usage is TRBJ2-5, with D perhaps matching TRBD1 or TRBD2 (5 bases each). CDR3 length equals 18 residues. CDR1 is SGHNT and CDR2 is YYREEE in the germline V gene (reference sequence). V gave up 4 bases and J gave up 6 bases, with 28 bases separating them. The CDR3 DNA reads TGTGCCAGCAGCCCCCGGTGGGGCAGAACGGGATCGGGCCAGACCCAGTACTTC. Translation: CASSPRWGRTGSGQTQYF.

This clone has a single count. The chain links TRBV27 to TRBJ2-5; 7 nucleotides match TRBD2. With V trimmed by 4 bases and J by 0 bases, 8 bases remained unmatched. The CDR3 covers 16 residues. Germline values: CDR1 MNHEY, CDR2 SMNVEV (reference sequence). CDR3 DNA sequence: TGTGCCAGCAGTTCTCCCAGCGGGACCAACCAAGAGACCCAGTACTTC. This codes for CASSSPSGTNQETQYF.

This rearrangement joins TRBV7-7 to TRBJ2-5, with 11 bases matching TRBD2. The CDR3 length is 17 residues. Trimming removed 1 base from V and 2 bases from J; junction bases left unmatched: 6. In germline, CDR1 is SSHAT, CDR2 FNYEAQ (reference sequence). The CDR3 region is CASSLGLAGGQQETQYF. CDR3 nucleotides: TGTGCCAGCAGCTTAGGGCTAGCGGGAGGCCAACAAGAGACCCAGTACTTC.

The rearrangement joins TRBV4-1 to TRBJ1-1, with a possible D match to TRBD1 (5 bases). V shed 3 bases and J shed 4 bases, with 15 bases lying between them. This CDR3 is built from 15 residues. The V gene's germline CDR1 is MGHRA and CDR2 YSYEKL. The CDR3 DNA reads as TGCGCCAGCAGCCACCCGACAGCCCTGGGCACTGAAGCTTTCTTT. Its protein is CASSHPTALGTEAFF.

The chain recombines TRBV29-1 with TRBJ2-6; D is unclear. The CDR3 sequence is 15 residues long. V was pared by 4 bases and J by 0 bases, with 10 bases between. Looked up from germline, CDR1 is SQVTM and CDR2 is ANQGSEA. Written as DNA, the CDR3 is TGCAGCGTTGGGTTTCAAGCCTCTGGGGCCAACGTCCTGACTTTC. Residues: CSVGFQASGANVLTF.

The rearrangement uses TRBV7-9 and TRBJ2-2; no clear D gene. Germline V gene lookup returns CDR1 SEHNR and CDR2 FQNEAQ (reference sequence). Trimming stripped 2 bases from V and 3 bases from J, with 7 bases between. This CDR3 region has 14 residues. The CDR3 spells CASSLQAYTGELFF. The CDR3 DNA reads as TGTGCCAGCAGCTTACAGGCCTACACCGGGGAGCTGTTTTTT.